The 25 T cell receptor beta chains listed next were all sequenced from one sample in a study of blood T cell repertoires in COVID-19. Assay: immunoSEQ multiplex PCR; the TCRdb copy retains only in-frame clones and omits some. The sample has more than 15,000 clones; 80% to 90% are singletons. Input material: peripheral blood. These receptors originate from a man aged 60 to 75 with acute or convalescent COVID-19.

V and J are TRBV5-5 and TRBJ2-1; tentative D call: TRBD2 (6 bases). Germline CDR1 SGHKS, CDR2 YYEKEE (reference sequence). Trimming stripped 1 base from V and 0 bases from J, with 11 bases between. This CDR3 has 16 residues. The CDR3 loop is CASSLTGDLSYNEQFF. CDR3 nucleotides: TGTGCCAGCAGCTTGACGGGGGACCTCTCCTACAATGAGCAGTTCTTC. Complete variable domain (other parts from reference TRBV5-5 and TRBJ2-1): DAGVTQSPTHLIKTRGQQVTLRCSPISGHKSVSWYQQVLGQGPQFIFQYYEKEERGRGNFPDRFSARQFPNYSSELNVNALLLGDSALYLCASSLTGDLSYNEQFFGPGTRLTVL.

The rearrangement joins TRBV18 to TRBJ2-6; perhaps TRBD1 as D (5 bases). CDR1 is KGHSH and CDR2 is LQKENI in the germline V gene. Trimming took 2 bases from V and 0 from J, leaving 11 bases between them. CDR3 size: 17 residues. The CDR3, as DNA: TGTGCCAGCTCACCAGTAGGGGCCGGCTCTGGGGCCAACGTCCTGACTTTC. Protein: CASSPVGAGSGANVLTF.

V gene TRBV6-5 combines with J gene TRBJ2-1; weak D call: TRBD2 (5 bases). V was cut by 0 bases and J by 0 bases, with 6 bases left in between. CDR3 length: 15 amino acids. Germline V gene data show CDR1 as MNHEY and CDR2 as SVGAGI. The CDR3 loop is CASSYSDSSYNEQFF. CDR3 in DNA: TGTGCCAGCAGTTACTCGGACTCCTCCTACAATGAGCAGTTCTTC.

The chain is built from TRBV24-1 and TRBJ1-3; possible D gene TRBD1, 6 bases. The germline V gene has CDR1 KGHDR and CDR2 SFDVKD. Trimming pared 0 bases from V and 3 bases from J, leaving 8 bases between. The CDR3 is made up of 15 amino acids. The CDR3 nucleotides are TGTGCCACCAGTGATTTGACAGGGTTTGGAAACACCATATATTTT. Translation gives CATSDLTGFGNTIYF.

The chain couples TRBV19 to TRBJ2-1; no clear D. The CDR3 loop spans 13 amino acids. Germline V gene lookup returns CDR1 LNHDA and CDR2 SQIVND (reference sequence). V was shortened by 5 bases and J by 0 bases, with 5 bases between the two germline ends. CDR3 residues: CASSDSSYNEQFF. The CDR3 DNA reads TGTGCCAGTAGTGACTCCTCCTACAATGAGCAGTTCTTC. Full variable domain (outside the CDR3, taken from reference TRBV19 and TRBJ2-1): DGGITQSPKYLFRKEGQNVTLSCEQNLNHDAMYWYRQDPGQGLRLIYYSQIVNDFQKGDIAEGYSVSREKKESFPLTVTSAQKNPTAFYLCASSDSSYNEQFFGPGTRLTVL.

The chain has TRBV24-1 and TRBJ1-5; TRBD1 matches at 11 bases. The junction had 4 bases not matched to a gene; V was cut back by 9 bases and J by 7 bases. The CDR3 sequence is 13 residues long. Per germline, CDR1 KGHDR and CDR2 SFDVKD. DNA for the CDR3: TGTGCCACCGGGACAGGGGGTGGGCAGCCCCAGCATTTT. The encoded protein is CATGTGGGQPQHF.

The CDR3 region is CASSSRTAANTGELFF. The CDR3 nucleotides read TGTGCCAGCAGCTCCCGGACAGCCGCGAACACCGGGGAGCTGTTTTTT. The chain recombines TRBV7-3 with TRBJ2-2; TRBD1 might be the D (6 bases). The CDR3 runs 16 residues. Per germline, CDR1 SGHTA and CDR2 FQGTGA. V shed 4 bases and J shed 0 bases, with 12 bases lying between them.

The V call is TRBV7-2, the J call TRBJ2-3; 9 bases map to TRBD2. CDR1 is SGHTA and CDR2 is FQGNSA in the germline V gene. J lost 8 bases, V lost 3 bases, and 6 bases had no gene match. The CDR3 length is 14 residues. The CDR3 protein is CASSFSSGVPTQYF. In nucleotides, the CDR3 is TGTGCCAGCAGCTTTTCTAGCGGGGTCCCTACGCAGTATTTT.

J is TRBJ1-1 and V is TRBV6-5; D unclear. CDR1 and CDR2 from the germline V gene are MNHEY and SVGAGI. The V and J ends lost 6 bases and 0 bases respectively, with 8 bases between them. There are 13 residues in the CDR3. The CDR3 DNA sequence: TGTGCCAGCAGCCGCACTCTGAACACTGAAGCTTTCTTT. It translates to CASSRTLNTEAFF.

The chain links TRBV30 to TRBJ1-3; 8 bases agree with TRBD1. Germline loops: CDR1 GTSNPN, CDR2 SVGIG (reference sequence). V was pared by 4 bases and J by 4 bases, with 6 bases of the junction left unmatched. The CDR3 length is 14 residues. CDR3 DNA sequence: TGTGCCTGGATTCAACAGGGGGGAGGAAACACCATATATTTT. Amino acids: CAWIQQGGGNTIYF. Variable domain in full (rest from reference TRBV30 and TRBJ1-3): SQTIHQWPATLVQPVGSPLSLECTVEGTSNPNLYWYRQAAGRGLQLLFYSVGIGQISSEVPQNLSASRPQDRQFILSSKKLLLSDSGFYLCAWIQQGGGNTIYFGEGSWLTVV.

In nucleotides, the CDR3 is TGTGCCAGCAGCTTAGTCGGGGGGGCCCAGCATTTT. Its translation is CASSLVGGAQHF. The chain carries TRBV7-9 and TRBJ1-5, with D perhaps TRBD1 (5 bases). This CDR3 spans 12 amino acids. CDR1 is SEHNR, CDR2 FQNEAQ, per germline (reference sequence). The V end was cut by 1 base, the J end by 11 bases, with 9 bases between. The variable domain in full, completed from reference TRBV7-9 and TRBJ1-5, reads DTGVSQNPRHKITKRGQNVTFRCDPISEHNRLYWYRQTLGQGPEFLTYFQNEAQLEKSRLLSDRFSAERPKGSFSTLEIQRTEQGDSAMYLCASSLVGGAQHFGDGTRLSIL.

This clone has just one count. This rearrangement joins TRBV10-3 to TRBJ2-7, with 7 bases lining up with TRBD1. Germline V gives CDR1 ENHRY, CDR2 SYGVKD. The junction had 4 bases not matched to a gene; V was cut back by 2 bases and J by 6 bases. This CDR3 comprises 13 residues. The CDR3 region has the DNA TGTGCCATCAGTGAGAGGCAGGGGGTCGAGCAGTACTTC. This gives the protein CAISERQGVEQYF.

The chain joins TRBV10-3 to TRBJ1-2; a possible D gene is TRBD1 (5 bases). V was clipped by 2 bases and J by 5 bases, with 9 bases between them. This CDR3 spans 13 amino acids. CDR1 and CDR2 from the germline V gene are ENHRY and SYGVKD. The CDR3 bases are TGTGCCATCAGTGAGGGGGCAGGGTATGGCTACACCTTC. Translation gives CAISEGAGYGYTF.

V usage is TRBV19 and J usage is TRBJ2-7; D is possibly TRBD1 (6 bases). The germline V and J ends were trimmed by 5 bases and 0 bases, with 17 bases remaining between them. The germline CDR1 and CDR2 sequences are LNHDA and SQIVND (reference sequence). The CDR3 is made up of 16 amino acids. Here the CDR3 DNA reads TGTGCCAGTAGTCACCTAGTCGGGACATCCTCCTACGAGCAGTACTTC. It translates to CASSHLVGTSSYEQYF.

The chain uses TRBV7-2 and TRBJ1-5; possibly TRBD1 for D (5 bases). The germline CDR1 and CDR2 sequences are SGHTA and FQGNSA. The V gene lost 4 bases and the J gene lost 5 bases, with 12 bases spanning the gap. This CDR3 region has 14 residues. DNA for the CDR3: TGTGCCAGCAGCTCTGACGGGGGGTATCAGCCCCAGCATTTT. Amino acid sequence: CASSSDGGYQPQHF.

The V call is TRBV12-3 or TRBV12-4, the J call TRBJ2-1; a possible D gene is TRBD1 (6 bases). CDR3 length equals 13 residues. V lost 5 bases, J lost 6 bases, and 11 bases lay in between. CDR3 DNA: TGTGCCAGCAGTGCCGACAGGTCCAATGAGCAGTTCTTC. Translation: CASSADRSNEQFF.

The chain is built from TRBV5-4 and TRBJ2-7, with TRBD2 as a possible D gene (6 bases). This CDR3 comprises 17 residues. CDR1 is SGHNT, CDR2 YYREEE, per germline (reference sequence). The V gene lost 1 base and the J gene lost 3 bases, with 20 bases spanning the gap. The CDR3 DNA reads as TGTGCCAGCAGCTTGCGCTCCCTCGGGAGTCAGCGCTACGAGCAGTACTTC. It encodes CASSLRSLGSQRYEQYF.

The chain recombines TRBV5-5 with TRBJ2-5, with D perhaps matching TRBD1 (5 bases). CDR3 length: 15 residues. Germline CDR1 and CDR2: SGHKS and YYEKEE (reference sequence). V was cut by 0 bases and J by 2 bases, with 11 bases left in between. DNA of the CDR3: TGTGCCAGCAGCTTGGCCCAAGGGGCGCAAGAGACCCAGTACTTC. Translation gives CASSLAQGAQETQYF.

The chain employs TRBV6-2 or TRBV6-3 and TRBJ2-5; TRBD1 might be the D (6 bases). V was shortened by 4 bases and J by 5 bases, with 11 bases between the two germline ends. The CDR3 totals 13 residues. CDR1 MNHEY and CDR2 SVGEGT come from the germline V gene. CDR3 in amino acids: CASSLGQRETQYF. The CDR3 nucleotides read TGTGCCAGCAGTTTAGGACAGCGGGAGACCCAGTACTTC.

This chain connects TRBV6-5 to TRBJ2-3, with TRBD2 matching over 7 bases. J lost 0 bases, V lost 8 bases, and 5 bases had no gene match. Germline CDR1 MNHEY, CDR2 SVGAGI. The CDR3 runs 14 residues. The CDR3, as DNA: TGTGCCAGCCGCAGCGGGGATAGCACAGATACGCAGTATTTT. Amino acids: CASRSGDSTDTQYF.

This sequence joins TRBV10-1 and TRBJ1-2; D possibly corresponds to TRBD1 (6 bases). Germline values: CDR1 WNHNN, CDR2 SYGVQD (reference sequence). V was trimmed by 6 bases and J by 4 bases, leaving 9 bases between them. The CDR3 spans 12 residues. DNA for the CDR3: TGCGCCAGCAGACAGGGTGGCTATGGCTACACCTTC. Translated, it gives CASRQGGYGYTF.

This chain uses TRBV5-6 with TRBJ1-2; 8 bases line up with TRBD1. Germline V gives CDR1 SGHDT, CDR2 YYEEEE. V was clipped by 4 bases and J by 4 bases; unmatched bases: 3. This CDR3 contains 13 residues. The CDR3 DNA is TGTGCCAGCAGCGTCCAGGGGGCCTATGGCTACACCTTC. Protein product: CASSVQGAYGYTF.

The chain employs TRBV6-5 and TRBJ2-2; TRBD1 might be the D (5 bases). CDR3 length: 13 amino acids. From germline, CDR1 is MNHEY and CDR2 SVGAGI. Trimming pared 11 bases from V and 4 bases from J, leaving 14 bases between. CDR3 in DNA: TGTGCCGCTTTTAAAAGGGGCACCGGGGAGCTGTTTTTT. This translates into CAAFKRGTGELFF.

J is TRBJ1-6 and V is TRBV5-4, with TRBD1 matching over 7 bases. Germline CDR1 SGHNT, CDR2 YYREEE (reference sequence). The CDR3 covers 15 residues. V was pared by 2 bases and J by 5 bases, with 4 bases of the junction left unmatched. Here the CDR3 DNA reads TGTGCCAGCAGCTTTCAGGGGGGAAATAATTCACCCCTCCACTTT. Amino acids: CASSFQGGNNSPLHF.

This clone was observed once. The chain couples TRBV5-1 to TRBJ2-7; unclear D gene. Trimming shortened V by 0 bases and J by 2 bases, and 6 bases separated the two germline ends. The germline V gene has CDR1 SGHRS and CDR2 YFSETQ. CDR3 length: 13 amino acids. Here the CDR3 reads CASSLDSPYEQYF. CDR3 nucleotide sequence: TGCGCCAGCAGCTTGGACAGCCCCTACGAGCAGTACTTC.